A selection of T cell receptor beta chains follows, all from one sample in a study of blood T cell repertoires in COVID-19. Sequenced by immunoSEQ multiplex PCR; TCRdb stores in-frame clones only, minus some. The table has about 51,000 clones, less than 90% seen once. Sample: peripheral blood. Receptors were obtained from a man in his sixties with acute or convalescent COVID-19. Each CDR3 is given with its conserved first and last residue.

CDR3aa: CASSADRDQETQYF; j_gene: TRBJ2-5; v_gene: TRBV5-5; len: 14
CDR3aa: CASSREFSGGELFF; j_gene: TRBJ2-2; v_gene: TRBV14; len: 14
CDR3aa: CASSSAGGAGTEAFF; j_gene: TRBJ1-1; v_gene: TRBV19; len: 15
CDR3aa: CASSFQRGETQYF; j_gene: TRBJ2-5; v_gene: TRBV7-2; len: 13
CDR3aa: CASSVGDRGGYTF; j_gene: TRBJ1-2; v_gene: TRBV9; len: 13
CDR3aa: CASSRGTRGPQHF; j_gene: TRBJ1-5; v_gene: TRBV21-1; len: 13
CDR3aa: CASSLMPGLETQYF; j_gene: TRBJ2-5; v_gene: TRBV7-3; len: 14
CDR3aa: CASSLDRGGYEQFF; j_gene: TRBJ2-1; v_gene: TRBV11-2; len: 14
CDR3aa: CASSLVQGVTGNTIYF; j_gene: TRBJ1-3; v_gene: TRBV19; len: 16
CDR3aa: CASRGGTSWETQYF; j_gene: TRBJ2-5; v_gene: TRBV2; len: 14
CDR3aa: CASSLGGSGAGNTIYF; j_gene: TRBJ1-3; v_gene: TRBV11-3; len: 16
CDR3aa: CASSQVKQGLDGNQPQHF; j_gene: TRBJ1-5; v_gene: TRBV4-1; len: 18
CDR3aa: CASSQVSLAGRTDTQYF; j_gene: TRBJ2-3; v_gene: TRBV4-1; len: 17
CDR3aa: CASSLGQINQPQHF; j_gene: TRBJ1-5; v_gene: TRBV3-1/TRBV3-2; len: 14
CDR3aa: CASSLDSSLLGAFF; j_gene: TRBJ1-1; v_gene: TRBV5-6; len: 14
CDR3aa: CASSPKDRNTEAFF; j_gene: TRBJ1-1; v_gene: TRBV18; len: 14
CDR3aa: CASSLVSGRAYEQYF; j_gene: TRBJ2-7; v_gene: TRBV14; len: 15
CDR3aa: CASSLRTGYSNQPQHF; j_gene: TRBJ1-5; v_gene: TRBV28; len: 16
CDR3aa: CASSQDAGAGNTIYF; j_gene: TRBJ1-3; v_gene: TRBV4-1; len: 15
CDR3aa: CASSHDRGNSGNTIYF; j_gene: TRBJ1-3; v_gene: TRBV3-1/TRBV3-2; len: 16
CDR3aa: CASSQDTSGTDTQYF; j_gene: TRBJ2-3; v_gene: TRBV3-1/TRBV3-2; len: 15
CDR3aa: CASSTGQSTDTQYF; j_gene: TRBJ2-3; v_gene: TRBV28; len: 14
CDR3aa: CASSQDVGAAYYGYTF; j_gene: TRBJ1-2; v_gene: TRBV4-1; len: 16
CDR3aa: CASSPGVGHTEAFF; j_gene: TRBJ1-1; v_gene: TRBV4-3; len: 14
CDR3aa: CASSPTGQNTDTQYF; j_gene: TRBJ2-3; v_gene: TRBV18; len: 15
CDR3aa: CASSPWEEAGALWGEQFF; j_gene: TRBJ2-1; v_gene: TRBV7-6; len: 18
CDR3aa: CASRTGGAVQETQYF; j_gene: TRBJ2-5; v_gene: TRBV2; len: 15
CDR3aa: CASSTHIGQGSEKLFF; j_gene: TRBJ1-4; v_gene: TRBV9; len: 16
CDR3aa: CASIDKSADTQYF; j_gene: TRBJ2-3; v_gene: TRBV2; len: 13
CDR3aa: CATWDRDNSPLHF; j_gene: TRBJ1-6; v_gene: TRBV10-3; len: 13
CDR3aa: CASSLRTGELYGYTF; j_gene: TRBJ1-2; v_gene: TRBV27; len: 15
CDR3aa: CASSLGALGQFF; j_gene: TRBJ2-1; v_gene: TRBV3-1/TRBV3-2; len: 12
CDR3aa: CASSAAGTEYGYTF; j_gene: TRBJ1-2; v_gene: TRBV2; len: 14
CDR3aa: CASSYSIRTGAEQFF; j_gene: TRBJ2-1; v_gene: TRBV6-5; len: 15
CDR3aa: CASSLQGRAKNIQYF; j_gene: TRBJ2-4; v_gene: TRBV27; len: 15
CDR3aa: CASSQGLASGAPYEQYF; j_gene: TRBJ2-7; v_gene: TRBV4-3; len: 17